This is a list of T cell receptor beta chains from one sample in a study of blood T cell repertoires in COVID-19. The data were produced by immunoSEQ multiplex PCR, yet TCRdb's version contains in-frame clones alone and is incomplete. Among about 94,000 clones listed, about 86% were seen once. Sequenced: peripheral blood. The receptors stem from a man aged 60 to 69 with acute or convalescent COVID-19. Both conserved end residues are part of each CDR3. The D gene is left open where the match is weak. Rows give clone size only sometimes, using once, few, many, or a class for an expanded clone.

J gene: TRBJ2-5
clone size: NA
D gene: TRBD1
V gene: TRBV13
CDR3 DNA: TGTGCCAGCAGCTTAGGACAGGGGGCTGAGACCCAGTACTTC
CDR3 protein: CASSLGQGAETQYF

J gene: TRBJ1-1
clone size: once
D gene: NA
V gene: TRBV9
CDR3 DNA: TGTGCCAGCAGCCCCACCGGGGGAAGCACTGAAGCTTTCTTT
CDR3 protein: CASSPTGGSTEAFF

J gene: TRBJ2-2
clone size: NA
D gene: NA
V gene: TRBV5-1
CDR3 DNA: TGCGCCAGCAGCTTGTTCTCCGGGGAGCTGTTTTTT
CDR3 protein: CASSLFSGELFF

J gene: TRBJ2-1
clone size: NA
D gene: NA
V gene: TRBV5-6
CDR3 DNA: TGTGCCAGCAGCTTGGCCTTGGCGGATAACTACAATGAGCAGTTCTTC
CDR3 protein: CASSLALADNYNEQFF

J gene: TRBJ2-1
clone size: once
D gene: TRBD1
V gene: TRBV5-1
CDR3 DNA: TGCGCCAGCAGCTTGGGACAGGGTTACAATGAGCAGTTCTTC
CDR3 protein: CASSLGQGYNEQFF

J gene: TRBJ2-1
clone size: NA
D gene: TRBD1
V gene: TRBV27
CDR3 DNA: TGTGCCAGCAGTGGACTTCCCGGGACAGGGGTTAATGAGCAGTTCTTC
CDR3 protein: CASSGLPGTGVNEQFF

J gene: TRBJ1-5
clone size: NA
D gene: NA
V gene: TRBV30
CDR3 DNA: TGTGCCTGGAGTGTTCCGGGGGGCGTTAGCAATCAGCCCCAGCATTTT
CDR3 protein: CAWSVPGGVSNQPQHF

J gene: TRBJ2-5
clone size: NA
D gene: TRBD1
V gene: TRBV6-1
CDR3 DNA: TGTGCCAGCAGTGAAGTAGGGGGCCGAAAGACCCAGTACTTC
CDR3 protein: CASSEVGGRKTQYF

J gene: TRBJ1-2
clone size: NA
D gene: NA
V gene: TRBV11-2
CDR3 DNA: TGTGCCAGCAGCTTATCTTCTGATGGCTACACCTTC
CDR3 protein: CASSLSSDGYTF

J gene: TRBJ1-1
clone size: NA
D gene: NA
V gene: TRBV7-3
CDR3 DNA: TGTGCCAGCAGCTTAGGGAGGAACACTGAAGCTTTCTTT
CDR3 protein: CASSLGRNTEAFF

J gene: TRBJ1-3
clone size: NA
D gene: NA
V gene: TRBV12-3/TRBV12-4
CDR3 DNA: TGTGCCAGCAGTTTTGAGGGAAACACCATATATTTT
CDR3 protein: CASSFEGNTIYF

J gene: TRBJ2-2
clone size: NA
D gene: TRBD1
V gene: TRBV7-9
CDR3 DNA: TGTGCCAGCAGCCCCAGGACAGGGAGTATTATCGGGGAGCTGTTTTTT
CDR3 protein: CASSPRTGSIIGELFF

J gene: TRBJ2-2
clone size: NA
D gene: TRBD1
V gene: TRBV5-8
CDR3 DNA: TGTGCCAGCAGCTTGCACAGGGGGCGGGGGACCGGGGAGCTGTTTTTT
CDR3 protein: CASSLHRGRGTGELFF

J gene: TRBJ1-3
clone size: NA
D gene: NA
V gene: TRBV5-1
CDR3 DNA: TGCGCCAGCAGCCCGGGAGGCAGAAGCTCTGGAAACACCATATATTTT
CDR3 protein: CASSPGGRSSGNTIYF

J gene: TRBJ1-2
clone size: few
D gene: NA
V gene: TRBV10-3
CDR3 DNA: TGTGCCATCCCCTTTAGACAAGAGGGTGGTTCTAACTATGGCTACACCTTC
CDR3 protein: CAIPFRQEGGSNYGYTF

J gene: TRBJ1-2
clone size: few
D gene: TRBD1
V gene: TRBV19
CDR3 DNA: TGTGCCAGTAGTAGGGGCAGGGGGCAAGGCTACACCTTC
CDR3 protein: CASSRGRGQGYTF

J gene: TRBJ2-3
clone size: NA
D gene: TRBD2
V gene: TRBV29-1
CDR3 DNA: TGCAGCGTTGACAGGCTAGCGGGACCCCGATCTAGCACAGATACGCAGTATTTT
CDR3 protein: CSVDRLAGPRSSTDTQYF

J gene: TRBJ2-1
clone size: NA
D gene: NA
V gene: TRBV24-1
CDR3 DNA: TGTGCCACCAGTGATTTGAGGAGGGGAGCCCTATACAATGAGCAGTTCTTC
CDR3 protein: CATSDLRRGALYNEQFF

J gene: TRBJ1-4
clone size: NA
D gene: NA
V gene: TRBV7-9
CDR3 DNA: TGTGCCAGCAGCTTAGTCAGCCCGACACCCTTTAATGAAAAACTGTTTTTT
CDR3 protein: CASSLVSPTPFNEKLFF

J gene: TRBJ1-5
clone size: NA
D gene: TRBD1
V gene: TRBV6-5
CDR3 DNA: TGTGCCAGCTTACGAGGGACAGGGCACAATCAGCCCCAGCATTTT
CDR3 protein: CASLRGTGHNQPQHF

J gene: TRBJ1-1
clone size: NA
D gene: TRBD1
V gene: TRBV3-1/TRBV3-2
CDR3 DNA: TGTGCCAGCAGCCAAGATGACAGGGGAGATGAAGCTTTCTTT
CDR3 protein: CASSQDDRGDEAFF

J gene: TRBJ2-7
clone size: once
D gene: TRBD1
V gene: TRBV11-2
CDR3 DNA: TGTGCCAGCAGTCACTACGGGACAGGTCTTATGAACTTC
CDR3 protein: CASSHYGTGLMNF

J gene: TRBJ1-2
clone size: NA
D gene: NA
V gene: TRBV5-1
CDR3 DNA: TGCGCCAGCAGCGGACCAGGGTCGGCCTATGGCTACACCTTC
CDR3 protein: CASSGPGSAYGYTF

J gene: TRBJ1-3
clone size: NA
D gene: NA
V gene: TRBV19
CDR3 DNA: TGTGCCAGTAAGATTGGGATAGCGGGAAACACCATATATTTT
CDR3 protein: CASKIGIAGNTIYF

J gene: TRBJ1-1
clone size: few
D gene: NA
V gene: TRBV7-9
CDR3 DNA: TGTGCCAGCAGCGTACTCGGACGGGAGAACACTGAAGCTTTCTTT
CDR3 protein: CASSVLGRENTEAFF

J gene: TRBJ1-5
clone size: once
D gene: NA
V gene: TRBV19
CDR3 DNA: TGTGCCAGTACTACAGGGTATAGGAATCAGCCCCAGCATTTT
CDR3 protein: CASTTGYRNQPQHF

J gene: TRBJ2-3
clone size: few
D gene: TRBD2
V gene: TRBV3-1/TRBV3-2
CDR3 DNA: TGTGCCAGCAGCCAGCGGGTTGGCGGGGGGGTAACAGATACGCAGTATTTT
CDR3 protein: CASSQRVGGGVTDTQYF

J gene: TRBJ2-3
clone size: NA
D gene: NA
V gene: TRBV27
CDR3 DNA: TGTGCCAGCAGACCCGCCGGGGGTGATACGCAGTATTTT
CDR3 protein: CASRPAGGDTQYF

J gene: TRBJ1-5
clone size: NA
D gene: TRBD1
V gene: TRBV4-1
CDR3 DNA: TGCGCCAGCAGCCAGATAACAGGGGGTGATCAGCCCCAGCATTTT
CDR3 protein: CASSQITGGDQPQHF

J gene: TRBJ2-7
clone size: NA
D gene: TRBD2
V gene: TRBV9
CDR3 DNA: TGTGCCAGCAGCGTGGGAGGGACTGACTACGAGCAGTACTTC
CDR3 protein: CASSVGGTDYEQYF

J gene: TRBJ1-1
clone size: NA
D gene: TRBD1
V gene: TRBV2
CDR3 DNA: TGTGCCAGCAGACCCACCCTGGACAGGGGAAACACTGAAGCTTTCTTT
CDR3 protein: CASRPTLDRGNTEAFF

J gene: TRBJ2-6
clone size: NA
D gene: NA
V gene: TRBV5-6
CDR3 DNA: TGTGCCAGCAGGGAGCTTTACTCTGGGGCCAACGTCCTGACTTTC
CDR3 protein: CASRELYSGANVLTF

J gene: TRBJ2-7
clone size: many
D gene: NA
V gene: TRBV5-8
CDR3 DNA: TGTGCCAGCAGCTTCGGGACACTCAACGCCTACGAGCAGTACTTC
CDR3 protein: CASSFGTLNAYEQYF

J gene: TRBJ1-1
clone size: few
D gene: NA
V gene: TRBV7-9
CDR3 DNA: TGTGCCACCTCGACAGGACCCTCTTCTGAAGGAGCTTTCTTT
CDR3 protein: CATSTGPSSEGAFF

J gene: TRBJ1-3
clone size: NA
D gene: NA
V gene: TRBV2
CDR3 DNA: TGTGCCAGCAGTGAAACAAGCGGCATCTCTGGAAACACCATATATTTT
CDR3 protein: CASSETSGISGNTIYF

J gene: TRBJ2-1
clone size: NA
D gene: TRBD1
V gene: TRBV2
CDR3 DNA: TGTGCCAGCAGTTTTACAGGGGTGGGGGACGTGAATGAGCAGTTCTTC
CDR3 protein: CASSFTGVGDVNEQFF

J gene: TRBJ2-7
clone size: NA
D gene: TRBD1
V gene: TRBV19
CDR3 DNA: TGTGCCAGTAGTGGAGGACAGGCCTACGAGCAGTACTTC
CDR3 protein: CASSGGQAYEQYF

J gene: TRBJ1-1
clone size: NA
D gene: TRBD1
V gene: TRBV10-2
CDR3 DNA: TGCGCCAGCAGTGAAACAGGGGCCGCTTTCTTT
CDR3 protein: CASSETGAAFF

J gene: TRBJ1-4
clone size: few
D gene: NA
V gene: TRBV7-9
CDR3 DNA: TGTGCCAGCAGCTTACCAGACTTTAATGAAAAACTGTTTTTT
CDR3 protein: CASSLPDFNEKLFF

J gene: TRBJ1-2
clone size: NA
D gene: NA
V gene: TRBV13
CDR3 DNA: TGTGCCAGCAGCTCCTTACTAGGCTACACCTTC
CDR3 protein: CASSSLLGYTF

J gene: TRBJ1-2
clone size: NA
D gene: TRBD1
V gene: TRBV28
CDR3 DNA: TGTGCCAGCAGGGGACAGGGAGGGTTAGGGTATGGCTACACCTTC
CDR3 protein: CASRGQGGLGYGYTF

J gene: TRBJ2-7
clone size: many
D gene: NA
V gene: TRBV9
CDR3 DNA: TGTGCCAGCAGCCCAGAGGAGGACGAGCAGTACTTC
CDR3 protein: CASSPEEDEQYF

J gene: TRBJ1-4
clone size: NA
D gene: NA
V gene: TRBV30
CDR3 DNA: TGTGCCTGGAGTGGATCGGGTTCCACTAATGAAAAACTGTTTTTT
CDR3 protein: CAWSGSGSTNEKLFF

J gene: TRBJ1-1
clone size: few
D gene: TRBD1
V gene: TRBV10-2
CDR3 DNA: TGCGCCAGCAGTGTGACAGGGGGAAAGGCTGAAGCTTTCTTT
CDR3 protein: CASSVTGGKAEAFF

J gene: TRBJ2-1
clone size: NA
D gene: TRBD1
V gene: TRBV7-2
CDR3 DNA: TGTGCCAGCAGCTTAGCCGGGACAGGGTGGAATGAGCAGTTCTTC
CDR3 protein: CASSLAGTGWNEQFF

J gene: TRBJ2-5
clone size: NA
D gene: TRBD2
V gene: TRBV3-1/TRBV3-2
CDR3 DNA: TGTGCCAGCAGACCTGGGTTCCTAGCGGGGAATGGGACCCAGTACTTC
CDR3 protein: CASRPGFLAGNGTQYF

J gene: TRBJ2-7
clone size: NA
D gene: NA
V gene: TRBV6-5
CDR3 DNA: TGTGCCAGCAGTTACGGAGAAGGTTACGAGCAGTACTTC
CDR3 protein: CASSYGEGYEQYF

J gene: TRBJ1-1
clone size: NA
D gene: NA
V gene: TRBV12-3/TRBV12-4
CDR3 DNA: TGTGCCAGCAGTTTCTACCGAAACACTGAAGCTTTCTTT
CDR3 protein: CASSFYRNTEAFF

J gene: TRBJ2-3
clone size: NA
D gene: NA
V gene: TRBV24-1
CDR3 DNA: TGTGCCACCAGCGAAGCCACAGATACGCAGTATTTT
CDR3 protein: CATSEATDTQYF

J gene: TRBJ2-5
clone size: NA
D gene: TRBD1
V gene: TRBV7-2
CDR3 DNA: TGTGCCAGCAGCCCAGGGACAGTCAGGTTCGAGACCCAGTACTTC
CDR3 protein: CASSPGTVRFETQYF

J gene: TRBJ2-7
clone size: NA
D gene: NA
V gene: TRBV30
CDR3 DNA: TGTGCCTGGAGTGGGGAGGTCGAGCAGTACTTC
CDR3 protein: CAWSGEVEQYF

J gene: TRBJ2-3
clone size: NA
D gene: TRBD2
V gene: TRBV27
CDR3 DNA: TGTGCCAGCAGTCTTCAGCGGGGTCAAGATACGCAGTATTTT
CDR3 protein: CASSLQRGQDTQYF

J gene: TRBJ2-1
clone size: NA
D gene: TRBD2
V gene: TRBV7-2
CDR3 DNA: TGTGCCAGCAGCTTAGGACTAGCAATCTACAATGAGCAGTTCTTC
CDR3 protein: CASSLGLAIYNEQFF